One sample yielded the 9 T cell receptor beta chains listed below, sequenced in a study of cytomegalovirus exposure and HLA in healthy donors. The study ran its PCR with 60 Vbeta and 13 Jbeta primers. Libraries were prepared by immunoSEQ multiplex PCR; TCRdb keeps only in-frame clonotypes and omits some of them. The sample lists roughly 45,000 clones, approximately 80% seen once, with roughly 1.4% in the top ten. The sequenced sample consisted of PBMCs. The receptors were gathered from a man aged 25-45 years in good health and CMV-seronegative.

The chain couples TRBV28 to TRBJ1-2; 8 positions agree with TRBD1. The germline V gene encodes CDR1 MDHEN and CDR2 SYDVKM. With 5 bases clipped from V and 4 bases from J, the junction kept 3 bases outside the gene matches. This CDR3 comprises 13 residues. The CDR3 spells CASSPTGGYGYTF. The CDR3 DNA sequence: TGTGCCAGCAGTCCAACAGGGGGCTATGGCTACACCTTC.

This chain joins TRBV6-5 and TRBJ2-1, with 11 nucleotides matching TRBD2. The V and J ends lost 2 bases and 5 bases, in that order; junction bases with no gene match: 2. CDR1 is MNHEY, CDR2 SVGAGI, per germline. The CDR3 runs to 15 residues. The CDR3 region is CASSYRLAGNNEQFF. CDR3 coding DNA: TGTGCCAGCAGTTACCGACTAGCGGGGAACAATGAGCAGTTCTTC.

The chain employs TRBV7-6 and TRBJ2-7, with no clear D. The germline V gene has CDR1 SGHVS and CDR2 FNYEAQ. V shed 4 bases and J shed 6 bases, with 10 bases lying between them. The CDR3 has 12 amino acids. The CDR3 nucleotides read TGTGCCAGCAGCTCCCACCCCGGCGAGCAGTACTTC. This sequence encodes CASSSHPGEQYF. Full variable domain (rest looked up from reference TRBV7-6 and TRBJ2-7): GAGVSQSPRYKVTKRGQDVALRCDPISGHVSLYWYRQALGQGPEFLTYFNYEAQQDKSGLPNDRFSAERPEGSISTLTIQRTEQRDSAMYRCASSSHPGEQYFGPGTRLTVT.

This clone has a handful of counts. CDR3: CASSEQGEEYEQYF. In DNA, the CDR3 is TGTGCCAGCAGTGAACAGGGGGAGGAGTACGAGCAGTACTTC. The chain links TRBV2 to TRBJ2-7; tentative D call: TRBD1 (7 bases). Trimming removed 2 bases from V and 4 bases from J, with 12 bases in between. CDR1 is SNHLY and CDR2 is FYNNEI in the germline V gene. The CDR3 is 14 residues long.

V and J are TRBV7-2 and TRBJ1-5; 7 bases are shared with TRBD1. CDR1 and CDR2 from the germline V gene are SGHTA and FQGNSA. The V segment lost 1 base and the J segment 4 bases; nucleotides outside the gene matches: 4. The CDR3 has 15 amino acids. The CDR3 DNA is TGTGCCAGCAGCTTAGTTGCGGGACAGAATCAGCCCCAGCATTTT. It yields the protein CASSLVAGQNQPQHF.

Written as DNA, the CDR3 is TGCGCCAGCAGCTTGGGGGACTTTGGCAATCAGCCCCAGCATTTT. Encoded protein: CASSLGDFGNQPQHF. The chain is built from TRBV5-1 and TRBJ1-5; D is perhaps TRBD1 (5 bases). From germline, CDR1 is SGHRS and CDR2 YFSETQ. With 0 bases removed from V and 2 bases from J, the gap between germline ends came to 9 bases. The CDR3 loop spans 15 amino acids.

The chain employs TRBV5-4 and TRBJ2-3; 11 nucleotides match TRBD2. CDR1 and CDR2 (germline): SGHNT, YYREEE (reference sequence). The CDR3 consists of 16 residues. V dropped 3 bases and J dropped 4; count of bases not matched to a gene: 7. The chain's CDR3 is CASSSRLAGISDTQYF. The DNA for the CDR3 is TGTGCCAGCAGCTCCCGACTAGCGGGAATTTCAGATACGCAGTATTTT. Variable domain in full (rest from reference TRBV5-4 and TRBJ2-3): ETGVTQSPTHLIKTRGQQVTLRCSSQSGHNTVSWYQQALGQGPQFIFQYYREEENGRGNFPPRFSGLQFPNYSSELNVNALELDDSALYLCASSSRLAGISDTQYFGPGTRLTVL.

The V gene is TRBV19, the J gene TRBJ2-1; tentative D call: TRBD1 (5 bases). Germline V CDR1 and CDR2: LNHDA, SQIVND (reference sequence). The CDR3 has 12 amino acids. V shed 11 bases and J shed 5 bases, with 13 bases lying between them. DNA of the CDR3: TGTGCCTCAACAGGATCCCACAATGAGCAGTTCTTC. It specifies CASTGSHNEQFF.

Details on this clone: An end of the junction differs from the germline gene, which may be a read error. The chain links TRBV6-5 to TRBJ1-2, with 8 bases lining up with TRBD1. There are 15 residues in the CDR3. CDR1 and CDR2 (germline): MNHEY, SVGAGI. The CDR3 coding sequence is TGTGCCAGCAGTTACTCGAGGACAGGGCAGGAAAATTGCAACTTC. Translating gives CASSYSRTGQENCNF.